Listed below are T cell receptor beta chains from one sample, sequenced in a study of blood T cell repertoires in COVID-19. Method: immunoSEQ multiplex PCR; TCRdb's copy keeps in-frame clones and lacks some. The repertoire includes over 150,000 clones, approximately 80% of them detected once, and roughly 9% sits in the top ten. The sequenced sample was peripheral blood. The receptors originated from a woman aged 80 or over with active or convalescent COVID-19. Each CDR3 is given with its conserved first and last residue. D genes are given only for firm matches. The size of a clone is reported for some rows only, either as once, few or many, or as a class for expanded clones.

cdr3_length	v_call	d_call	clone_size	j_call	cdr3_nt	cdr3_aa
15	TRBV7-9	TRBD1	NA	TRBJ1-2	TGTGCCAGCAGCTTACAACAGGGGCACGCCTATGGCTACACCTTC	CASSLQQGHAYGYTF
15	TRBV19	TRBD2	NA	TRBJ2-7	TGTGCCAGTAGTAAGACTAGCGGGGGGTCCTACGAGCAGTACTTC	CASSKTSGGSYEQYF
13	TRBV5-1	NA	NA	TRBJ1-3	TGCGCCAGCACGTCCGGCTCTGGAAACACCATATATTTT	CASTSGSGNTIYF
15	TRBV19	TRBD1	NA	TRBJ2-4	TGTGCCAGTAGTCCCTCAGGGACAGGAGGGAACATTCAGTACTTC	CASSPSGTGGNIQYF
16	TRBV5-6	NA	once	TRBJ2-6	TGTGCCAGCAGCCTGGGGGCAGGGACTGGGGCCAACGTCCTGACTTTC	CASSLGAGTGANVLTF
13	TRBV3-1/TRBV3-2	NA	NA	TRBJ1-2	TGTGCCAGCAGCCGCCACGCGGGCTATGGCTACACCTTC	CASSRHAGYGYTF
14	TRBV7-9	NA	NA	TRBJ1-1	TGTGCCAGCAGCCCCGGACAGATAAACACTGAAGCTTTCTTT	CASSPGQINTEAFF
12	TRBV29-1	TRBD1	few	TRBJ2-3	TGCAGCGTTGGAGGGGGCGCGGATACGCAGTATTTT	CSVGGGADTQYF
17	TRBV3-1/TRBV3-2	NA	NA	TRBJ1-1	TGTGCCAGCAGCCAGACCTCCAGAGGACAAACGAACACTGAAGCTTTCTTT	CASSQTSRGQTNTEAFF
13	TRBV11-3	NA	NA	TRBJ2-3	TGTGCCAGCAGCCCTTATAGCACAGATACGCAGTATTTT	CASSPYSTDTQYF
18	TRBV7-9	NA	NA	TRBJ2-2	TGTGCCAGCAGCCCAGGTACCGGAAAGATCTCGAACACCGGGGAGCTGTTTTTT	CASSPGTGKISNTGELFF
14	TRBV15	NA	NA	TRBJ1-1	TGTGCCACCAGCCAACAGGTTATGAACACTGAAGCTTTCTTT	CATSQQVMNTEAFF
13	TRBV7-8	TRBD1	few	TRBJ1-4	TGTGCCAGCAGCCGGACAGGGTACGAAAAACTGTTTTTT	CASSRTGYEKLFF
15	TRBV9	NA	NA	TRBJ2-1	TGTGCCAGCAGCGTAGGTCGTCAGTTCAACAATGAGCAGTTCTTC	CASSVGRQFNNEQFF
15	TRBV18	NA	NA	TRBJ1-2	TGTGCCAGCTCACCTATAGGAGCAGGGGAGGGAGGCTACACCTTC	CASSPIGAGEGGYTF
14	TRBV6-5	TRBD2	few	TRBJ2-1	TGTGCCAGCACCTCGGGGGGGGCCTATAATGAGCAGTTCTTC	CASTSGGAYNEQFF
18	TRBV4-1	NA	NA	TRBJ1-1	TGCGCCAGCAGCCAAGAGGGGGGGGCAGGCCCTAGGGGAGGTGAAGCTTTCTTT	CASSQEGGAGPRGGEAFF
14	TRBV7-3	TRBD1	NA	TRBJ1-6	TGTGCCAGCAGCGCCACAGGGGGTAGTACACCCCTCCACTTT	CASSATGGSTPLHF
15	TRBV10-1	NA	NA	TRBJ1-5	TGCGCCAGCAGTGTTGAGGCCAGTGGAGGACAGCCCCAGCATTTT	CASSVEASGGQPQHF
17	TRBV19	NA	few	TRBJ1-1	TGTGCCAGTAGAACAGGGAGTTGGTTAAGACGGGGCACTGAAGCTTTCTTT	CASRTGSWLRRGTEAFF
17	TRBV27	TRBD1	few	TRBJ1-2	TGTGCCAGCAGTCTACAGGGACAGGGGGCGCTTCGGTATGGCTACACCTTC	CASSLQGQGALRYGYTF
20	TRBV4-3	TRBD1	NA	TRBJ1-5	TGCGCCAGCAGCCAAGATAATGTTAGGGACAGACCGTATAGCAATCAGCCCCAGCATTTT	CASSQDNVRDRPYSNQPQHF
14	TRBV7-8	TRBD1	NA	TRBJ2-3	TGTGCCAGCAGCCGGGGACAGAACACAGATACGCAGTATTTT	CASSRGQNTDTQYF
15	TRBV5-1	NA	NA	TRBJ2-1	TGCGCCAGCAGTATAACCGGTGGCTCCTACAATGAGCAGTTCTTC	CASSITGGSYNEQFF
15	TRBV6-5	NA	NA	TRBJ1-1	TGTGCCAGCAGTTACTTCGGGACAACGAACACTGAAGCTTTCTTT	CASSYFGTTNTEAFF
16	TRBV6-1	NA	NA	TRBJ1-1	TGTGCCAGCAGTGAAAGTCGGGGGGGCGCGAGGACTGAAGCTTTCTTT	CASSESRGGARTEAFF
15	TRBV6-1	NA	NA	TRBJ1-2	TGTGCCAGCAGTGAAGCGCAAGGACAGACCTATGGCTACACCTTC	CASSEAQGQTYGYTF
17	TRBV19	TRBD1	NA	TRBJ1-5	TGTGCCAGTATCGGCGCTCCGGGACAGGCAGACAATCAGCCCCAGCATTTT	CASIGAPGQADNQPQHF
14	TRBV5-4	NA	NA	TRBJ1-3	TGTGCCAGCAGCTTGGCAGGCACCGCGGGGGCCATATATTTT	CASSLAGTAGAIYF
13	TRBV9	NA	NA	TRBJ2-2	TGTGCCAGCACTAGTGCTTACACCGGGGAGCTGTTTTTT	CASTSAYTGELFF
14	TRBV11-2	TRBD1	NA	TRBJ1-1	TGTGCCAGCAGCTTTGACAGGGTTGGCACTGAAGCTTTCTTT	CASSFDRVGTEAFF
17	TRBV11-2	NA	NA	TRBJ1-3	TGTGCCAGCAGCTCCCTCCCCCGCGGACAGAGTGGAAACACCATATATTTT	CASSSLPRGQSGNTIYF
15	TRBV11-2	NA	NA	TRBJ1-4	TGTGCCAGCAGCCTAACTACAGGGATCAATGAAAAACTGTTTTTT	CASSLTTGINEKLFF
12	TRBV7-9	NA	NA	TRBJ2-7	TGTGCCAGCAGCCCGAGTGGTCACGAGCAGTACTTC	CASSPSGHEQYF
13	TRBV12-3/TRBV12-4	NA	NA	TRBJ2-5	TGTGCCAGCAGTGTACAGGGACGAGAGACCCAGTACTTC	CASSVQGRETQYF
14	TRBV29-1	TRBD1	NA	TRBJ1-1	TGCAGCGTTGTATGGGACAGAAAGAACACTGAAGCTTTCTTT	CSVVWDRKNTEAFF
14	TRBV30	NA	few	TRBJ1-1	TGTGCCTGGAGTGTATACCGGAGGAGCACTGAAGCTTTCTTT	CAWSVYRRSTEAFF
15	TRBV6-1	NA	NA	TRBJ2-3	TGTGCCAGCAGTGAATCCAGGACTCGCACAGATACGCAGTATTTT	CASSESRTRTDTQYF
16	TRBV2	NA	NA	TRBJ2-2	TGTGCCAGCAGTCTAAGGAGCGTTGGGAACACCGGGGAGCTGTTTTTT	CASSLRSVGNTGELFF
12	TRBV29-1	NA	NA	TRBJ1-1	TGCAGCGTTGAACAGGTCGGCAAAGAAGCTTTCTTT	CSVEQVGKEAFF
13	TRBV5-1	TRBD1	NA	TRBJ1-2	TGCGCCAGCAGCATAGGACAGGGGAATGGCTACACCTTC	CASSIGQGNGYTF
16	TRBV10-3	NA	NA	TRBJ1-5	TGTGCCATCAGTGAGGAACACAGGGCTAGCAATCAGCCCCAGCATTTT	CAISEEHRASNQPQHF
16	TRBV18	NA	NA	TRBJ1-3	TGTGCCAGCCGCACATCGCTAGGAGGCTCTGGAAACACCATATATTTT	CASRTSLGGSGNTIYF
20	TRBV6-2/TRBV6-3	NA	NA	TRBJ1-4	TGTGCCAGCAGTTACTCGCCCCTAACAGGACAGCGCGCAACTAATGAAAAACTGTTTTTT	CASSYSPLTGQRATNEKLFF
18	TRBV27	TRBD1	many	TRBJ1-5	TGTGCCAGCAGTTTGACCCCGGGACAGGCACTTCCCAATCAGCCCCAGCATTTT	CASSLTPGQALPNQPQHF
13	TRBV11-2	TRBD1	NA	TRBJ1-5	TGTGCCAGCAGCACCCAGGGGGGTCAGCCCCAGCATTTT	CASSTQGGQPQHF
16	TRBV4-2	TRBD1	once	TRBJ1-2	TGTGCCAGCAGCCAAGAACCCACAGGGGGAGACTATGGCTACACCTTC	CASSQEPTGGDYGYTF